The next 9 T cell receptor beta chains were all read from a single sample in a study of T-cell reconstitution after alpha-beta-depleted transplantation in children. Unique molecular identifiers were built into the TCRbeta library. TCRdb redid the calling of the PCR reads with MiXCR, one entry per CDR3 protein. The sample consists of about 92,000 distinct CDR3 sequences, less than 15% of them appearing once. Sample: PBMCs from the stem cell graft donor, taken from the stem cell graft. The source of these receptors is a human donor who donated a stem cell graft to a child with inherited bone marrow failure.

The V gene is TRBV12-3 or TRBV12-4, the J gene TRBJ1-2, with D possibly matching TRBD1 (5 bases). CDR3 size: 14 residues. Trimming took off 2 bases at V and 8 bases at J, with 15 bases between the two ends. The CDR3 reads CASSLIGGGSGYTF. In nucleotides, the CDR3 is TGTGCCAGCAGTTTAATCGGGGGAGGAAGCGGCTACACCTTC.

The CDR3: CASSWGGGPWNEQFF. In DNA form, the CDR3 reads TGTGCCAGCAGCTGGGGCGGGGGGCCATGGAATGAGCAGTTCTTC. The chain has TRBV5-5 and TRBJ2-1, with 8 bases that match TRBD2. The germline gives CDR1 SGHKS, CDR2 YYEKEE (reference sequence). The CDR3 consists of 15 residues. V lost 3 bases and J lost 7; bases outside the gene matches: 9.

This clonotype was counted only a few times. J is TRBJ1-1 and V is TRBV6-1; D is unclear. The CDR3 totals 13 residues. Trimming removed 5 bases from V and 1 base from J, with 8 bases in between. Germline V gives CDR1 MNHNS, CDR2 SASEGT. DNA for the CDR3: TGTGCCAGCAGTCCGGACGGGAACACTGAAGCTTTCTTT. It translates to CASSPDGNTEAFF.

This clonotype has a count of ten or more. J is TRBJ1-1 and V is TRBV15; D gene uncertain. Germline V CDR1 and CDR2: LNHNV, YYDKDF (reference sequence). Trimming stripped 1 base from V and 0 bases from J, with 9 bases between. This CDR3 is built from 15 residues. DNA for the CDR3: TGTGCCACCAGCAGAGTCCCTTCGGTGAACACTGAAGCTTTCTTT. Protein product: CATSRVPSVNTEAFF.

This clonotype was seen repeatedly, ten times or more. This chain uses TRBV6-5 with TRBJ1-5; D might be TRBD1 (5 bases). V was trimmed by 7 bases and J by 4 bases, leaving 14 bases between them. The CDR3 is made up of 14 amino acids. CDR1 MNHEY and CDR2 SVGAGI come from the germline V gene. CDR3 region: CASKRTPENQPQHF. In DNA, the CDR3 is TGTGCCAGCAAGAGGACACCTGAAAATCAGCCCCAGCATTTT.

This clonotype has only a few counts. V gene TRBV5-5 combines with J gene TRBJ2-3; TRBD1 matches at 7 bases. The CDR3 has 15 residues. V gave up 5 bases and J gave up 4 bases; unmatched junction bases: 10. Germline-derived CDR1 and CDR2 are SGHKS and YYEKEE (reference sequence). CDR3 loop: CASSFYRGAADTQYF. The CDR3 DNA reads TGTGCCAGCAGTTTCTACAGGGGCGCCGCAGATACGCAGTATTTT.

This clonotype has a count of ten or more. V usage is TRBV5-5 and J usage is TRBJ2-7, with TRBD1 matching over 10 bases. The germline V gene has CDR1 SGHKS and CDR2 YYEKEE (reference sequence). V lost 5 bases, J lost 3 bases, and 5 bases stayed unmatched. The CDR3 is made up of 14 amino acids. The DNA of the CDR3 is TGTGCCAGCAGGACAGGGGGCACTCTCTACGAGCAGTACTTC. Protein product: CASRTGGTLYEQYF. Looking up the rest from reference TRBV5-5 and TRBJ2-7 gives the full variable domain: DAGVTQSPTHLIKTRGQQVTLRCSPISGHKSVSWYQQVLGQGPQFIFQYYEKEERGRGNFPDRFSARQFPNYSSELNVNALLLGDSALYLCASRTGGTLYEQYFGPGTRLTVT.

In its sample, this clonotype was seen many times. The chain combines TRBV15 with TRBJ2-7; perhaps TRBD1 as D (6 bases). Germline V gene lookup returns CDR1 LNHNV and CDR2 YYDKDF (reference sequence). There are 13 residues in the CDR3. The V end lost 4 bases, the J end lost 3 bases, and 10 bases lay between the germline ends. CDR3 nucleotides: TGTGCCACCAGCAAAGGACAGTTCTACGAGCAGTACTTC. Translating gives CATSKGQFYEQYF.

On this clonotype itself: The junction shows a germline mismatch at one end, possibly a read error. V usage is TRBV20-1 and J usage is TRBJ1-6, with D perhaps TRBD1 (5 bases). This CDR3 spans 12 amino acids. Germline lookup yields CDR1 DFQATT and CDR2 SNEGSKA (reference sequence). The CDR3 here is CSARDRNLPLHF. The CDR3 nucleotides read TGCAGTGCGAGGGACCGAAATTTACCCCTCCACTTT.